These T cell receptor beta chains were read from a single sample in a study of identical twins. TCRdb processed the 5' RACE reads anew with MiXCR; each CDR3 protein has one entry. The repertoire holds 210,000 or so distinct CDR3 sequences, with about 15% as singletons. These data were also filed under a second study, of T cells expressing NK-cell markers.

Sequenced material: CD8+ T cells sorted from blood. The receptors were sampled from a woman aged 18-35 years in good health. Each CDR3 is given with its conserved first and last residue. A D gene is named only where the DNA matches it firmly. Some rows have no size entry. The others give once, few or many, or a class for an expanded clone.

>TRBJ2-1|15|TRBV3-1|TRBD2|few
CASSPPAGEGTSQFF
TGTGCCAGCAGCCCGCCCGCCGGAGAGGGGACTAGTCAGTTCTTC
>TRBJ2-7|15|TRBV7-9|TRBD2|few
CASSLTSGSTYEQYF
TGTGCCAGCAGCCTTACTAGCGGGAGTACCTACGAGCAGTACTTC
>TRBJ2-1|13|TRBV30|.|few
CAWSETGYSEQFF
TGTGCCTGGAGTGAGACCGGGTATTCGGAGCAGTTCTTC
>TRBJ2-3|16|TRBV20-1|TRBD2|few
CSARDRSSGSTDTQYF
TGCAGTGCTAGAGATCGATCTAGCGGGAGTACAGATACGCAGTATTTT
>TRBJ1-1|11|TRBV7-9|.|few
CASSPSAEAFF
TGTGCCAGCAGCCCTAGTGCTGAAGCTTTCTTT
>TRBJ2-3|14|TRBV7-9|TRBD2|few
CATLPSGSLDTQYF
TGTGCCACATTACCTAGCGGGAGCCTAGATACGCAGTATTTT
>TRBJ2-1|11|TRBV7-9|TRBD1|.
CASQGENEQFF
TGTGCCAGCCAGGGGGAGAATGAGCAGTTCTTC
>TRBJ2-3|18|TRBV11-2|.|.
CASSLRLWQNLSTDTQYF
TGTGCCAGCAGCTTACGTCTCTGGCAGAACCTTAGCACAGATACGCAGTATTTT
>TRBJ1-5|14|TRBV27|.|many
CASSWTAFNQPQHF
TGTGCCAGCAGTTGGACAGCTTTCAATCAGCCCCAGCATTTT
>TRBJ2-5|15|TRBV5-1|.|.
CASSGGDSSLKTQYF
TGCGCCAGCAGCGGCGGGGACTCGTCCCTGAAGACCCAGTACTTC
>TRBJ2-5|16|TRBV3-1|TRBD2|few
CASSQNSGGSRETQYF
TGTGCCAGCAGCCAAAATAGCGGGGGAAGTAGGGAGACCCAGTACTTC
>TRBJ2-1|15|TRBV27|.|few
CASSTGLGEYNEQFF
TGTGCCAGCAGTACGGGACTCGGGGAGTACAATGAGCAGTTCTTC
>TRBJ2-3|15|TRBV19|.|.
CASSIDTASTDTQYF
TGTGCCAGTAGTATCGATACGGCTAGCACAGATACGCAGTATTTT
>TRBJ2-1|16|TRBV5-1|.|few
CASSAETGGFYNEQFF
TGCGCCAGCAGCGCAGAGACCGGGGGTTTCTACAATGAGCAGTTCTTC
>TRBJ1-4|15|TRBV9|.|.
CASSPPGGFKEKLFF
TGTGCCAGCAGCCCCCCAGGTGGGTTTAAAGAAAAACTGTTTTTT
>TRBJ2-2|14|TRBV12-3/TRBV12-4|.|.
CASAGGTDTGELFF
TGTGCCAGCGCAGGGGGGACAGACACCGGGGAGCTGTTTTTT
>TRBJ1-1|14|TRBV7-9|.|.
CASSLVRDGTEAFF
TGTGCCAGCAGCTTAGTACGGGACGGCACTGAAGCTTTCTTT
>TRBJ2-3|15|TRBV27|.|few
CASSLVRGFTDTQYF
TGTGCCAGCAGCCTGGTCAGGGGCTTCACAGATACGCAGTATTTT
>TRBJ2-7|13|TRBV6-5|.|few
CASSSDGAYEQYF
TGTGCCAGCAGTTCAGACGGTGCCTACGAGCAGTACTTC
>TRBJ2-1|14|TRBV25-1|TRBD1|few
CASRETGPRGEQFF
TGTGCCAGCAGGGAGACAGGGCCTCGGGGTGAGCAGTTCTTC
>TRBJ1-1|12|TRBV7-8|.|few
CASSPRDTEAFF
TGTGCCAGCAGTCCCAGGGACACTGAAGCTTTCTTT
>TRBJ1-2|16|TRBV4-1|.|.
CASSQEVGAVNYGYTF
TGCGCCAGCAGCCAAGAGGTGGGGGCCGTAAACTATGGCTACACCTTC
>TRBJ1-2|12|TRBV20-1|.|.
CSAREGVDGYTF
TGCAGTGCTAGAGAGGGCGTGGATGGCTACACCTTC
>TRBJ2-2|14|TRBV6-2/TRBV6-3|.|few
CASRVFEFIGELFF
TGTGCCAGCCGAGTCTTCGAGTTCATCGGGGAGCTGTTTTTT
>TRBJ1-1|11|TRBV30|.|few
CAWRLNREAFF
TGTGCCTGGAGGCTAAACAGGGAAGCTTTCTTT
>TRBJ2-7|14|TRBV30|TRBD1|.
CAWNPGTGSYEQYF
TGTGCCTGGAACCCCGGGACAGGGTCCTACGAGCAGTACTTC
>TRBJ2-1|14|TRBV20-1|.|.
CSARNRLDYNEQFF
TGCAGTGCTAGAAACAGGCTGGATTACAATGAGCAGTTCTTC
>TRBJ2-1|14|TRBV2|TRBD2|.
CASSPIAGVNEQFF
TGTGCCAGCAGTCCTATAGCGGGAGTCAATGAGCAGTTCTTC
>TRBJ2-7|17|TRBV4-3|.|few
CASSHGPWRGRPWEQYF
TGCGCCAGCAGCCATGGTCCGTGGCGAGGCAGACCTTGGGAGCAGTACTTC
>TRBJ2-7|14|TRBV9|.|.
CASSPFGGSYEQYF
TGTGCCAGCAGCCCCTTCGGGGGATCCTACGAGCAGTACTTC
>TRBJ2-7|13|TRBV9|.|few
CASSVGESYEQYF
TGTGCCAGCAGCGTGGGGGAGTCCTACGAGCAGTACTTC
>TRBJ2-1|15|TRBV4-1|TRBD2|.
CASSLFWTSGHEQFF
TGCGCCAGCAGCCTTTTCTGGACTAGCGGACATGAGCAGTTCTTC
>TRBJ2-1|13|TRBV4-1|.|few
CASSPSAGYEQFF
TGCGCCAGCAGCCCTAGTGCGGGGTATGAGCAGTTCTTC
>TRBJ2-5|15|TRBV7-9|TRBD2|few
CASSSLAGPKETQYF
TGTGCCAGCAGCTCCCTAGCGGGGCCCAAAGAGACCCAGTACTTC
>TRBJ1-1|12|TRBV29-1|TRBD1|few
CSVKTGGTEAFF
TGCAGCGTTAAGACAGGGGGGACTGAAGCTTTCTTT
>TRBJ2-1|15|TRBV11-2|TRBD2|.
CASSSWTSAYNEQFF
TGTGCCAGCAGCTCTTGGACTAGCGCGTACAATGAGCAGTTCTTC
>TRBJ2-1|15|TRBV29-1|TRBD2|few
CSVDIAGAPYNEQFF
TGCAGCGTCGATATAGCGGGGGCACCTTACAATGAGCAGTTCTTC
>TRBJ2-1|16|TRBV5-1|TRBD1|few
CASSPRQGSSYNEQFF
TGCGCCAGCAGCCCGCGACAGGGTAGCTCCTACAATGAGCAGTTCTTC